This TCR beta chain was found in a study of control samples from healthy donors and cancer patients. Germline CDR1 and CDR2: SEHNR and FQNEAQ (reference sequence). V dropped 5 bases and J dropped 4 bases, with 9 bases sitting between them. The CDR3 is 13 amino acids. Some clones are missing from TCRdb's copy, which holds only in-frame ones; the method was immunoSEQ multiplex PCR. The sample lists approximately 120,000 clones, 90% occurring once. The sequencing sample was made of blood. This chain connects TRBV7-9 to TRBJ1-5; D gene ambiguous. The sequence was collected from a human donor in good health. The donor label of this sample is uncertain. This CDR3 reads CASSEDGNQPQHF. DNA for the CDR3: TGTGCCAGCAGCGAGGACGGTAATCAGCCCCAGCATTTT.